This TCR beta chain was recorded in a study of shared clonotypes between healthy human individuals. Study conclusions and caveats: With a few donors compared, around 4.7% of naive CD4 clonotypes were shared.

Turning to this clone: Its antigen is as yet unknown.

In the naive CD8 group, cells lacked CD45RO and were positively selected for CCR7, so terminally differentiated effector memory CD45RA+ cells were left out. Data came from immunoSEQ multiplex PCR; TCRdb stores just in-frame clones and leaves some out. The table lists nearly 2 million clones, about 95% of them singletons, with more than 0.9% in the top ten. Germline CDR1 SGDLS, CDR2 YYNGEE. CDR3 length equals 18 residues. J gave up 0 bases and V 3 bases, and 8 bases lay outside the gene matches. The sequenced sample consisted of naive CD8+ T cells sorted from blood. This TCR was recovered from a man aged 18 to 29 in good health. The V and J genes are TRBV9 and TRBJ2-6; 8 bases align to TRBD1. The CDR3 region is CASSGPGQVLSGANVLTF. Written as DNA, the CDR3 is TGTGCCAGCAGCGGACCGGGACAGGTCCTCTCTGGGGCCAACGTCCTGACTTTC.